The next 23 T cell receptor beta chains were all read from a single sample in a study of cytomegalovirus exposure and HLA in healthy donors. Clones were read by immunoSEQ multiplex PCR, and TCRdb kept only the in-frame ones, dropping some. The data hold 55,000 to 85,000 clones, with less than 95% observed a single time. Input material: PBMCs. The source of these receptors is a woman between 18 and 29 years old in good health and CMV-seronegative.

This rearrangement joins TRBV15 to TRBJ1-2; unclear D gene. Germline V gives CDR1 LNHNV, CDR2 YYDKDF (reference sequence). This CDR3 has 15 amino acids. V lost 0 bases, J lost 4 bases, and 12 bases lay in between. This CDR3 is CATSREVLDIYGYTF. The CDR3 DNA reads as TGTGCCACCAGCAGAGAGGTATTAGACATCTATGGCTACACCTTC. The complete variable domain, with remaining parts taken from reference TRBV15 and TRBJ1-2, reads DAMVIQNPRYQVTQFGKPVTLSCSQTLNHNVMYWYQQKSSQAPKLLFHYYDKDFNNEADTPDNFQSRRPNTSFCFLDIRSPGLGDTAMYLCATSREVLDIYGYTFGSGTRLTVV.

The chain combines TRBV6-5 with TRBJ2-3; 8 bases map to TRBD2. V gave up 0 bases and J gave up 5 bases; unmatched junction bases: 4. Germline values: CDR1 MNHEY, CDR2 SVGAGI. The CDR3 runs 15 residues. The CDR3 sequence is CASSYSRLAGDTQYF. CDR3 DNA sequence: TGTGCCAGCAGTTACTCACGGCTAGCGGGAGATACGCAGTATTTT.

The V call is TRBV9, the J call TRBJ2-1, with D possibly being TRBD2 (5 bases). Trimming removed 3 bases at V and 2 bases at J, with 21 bases between. Germline V gene lookup returns CDR1 SGDLS and CDR2 YYNGEE. This CDR3 region has 18 residues. The CDR3 DNA follows: TGTGCCAGCAGCGGCGGCCACGTGGAGGATTTCCCCTACAATGAGCAGTTCTTC. Amino acids: CASSGGHVEDFPYNEQFF.

V and J are TRBV18 and TRBJ1-4; TRBD1 matches 9 bases. Germline CDR1 is KGHSH and CDR2 is LQKENI. This CDR3 has 15 residues. With V trimmed by 6 bases and J by 4 bases, 6 bases remained unmatched. The CDR3 coding sequence is TGTGCCAGCTCCCCGGACAGGGGCCTTAATGAAAAACTGTTTTTT. It yields the protein CASSPDRGLNEKLFF.

This clone was counted once. The genes are TRBV11-2 and TRBJ1-2; no definite D call. Germline V lookup: CDR1 SGHAT, CDR2 FQNNGV. The CDR3 runs to 12 residues. Trimming took off 4 bases at V and 6 bases at J, with 9 bases between the two ends. The CDR3 DNA sequence: TGTGCCAGCAGCTCACACCCCAATGGCTACACCTTC. It is translated as CASSSHPNGYTF.

In DNA, the CDR3 is TGCGCCAGCAGCCAAGGGCTAGCGGGGACCGGGGAGCTGTTTTTT. It translates to CASSQGLAGTGELFF. This rearrangement joins TRBV4-1 to TRBJ2-2; 9 nucleotides match TRBD2. From germline, CDR1 is MGHRA and CDR2 YSYEKL. The CDR3 has 15 residues. V lost 1 base and J lost 5; bases outside the gene matches: 2.

This chain connects TRBV10-2 to TRBJ2-5; TRBD2 aligns across 7 bases. The CDR3 spans 14 residues. V was clipped by 5 bases and J by 5 bases; unmatched bases: 8. Germline V gives CDR1 WSHSY, CDR2 SAAADI. The CDR3 sequence: CASSPSAGWETQYF. The DNA of the CDR3 is TGCGCCAGCAGTCCCTCAGCGGGGTGGGAGACCCAGTACTTC.

This chain uses TRBV6-1 with TRBJ2-7; 9 nucleotides line up with TRBD1. The V gene's germline CDR1 is MNHNS and CDR2 SASEGT. After removal of 2 bases from V and 5 bases from J, the junction contained 7 bases not matched to a gene. This CDR3 contains 15 residues. DNA for the CDR3: TGTGCCAGCAGTGAATCAAACAGGGGGCTCAACGAGCAGTACTTC. Translation gives CASSESNRGLNEQYF.

The chain carries TRBV18 and TRBJ2-1; 15 bases line up with TRBD2. With 5 bases clipped from V and 12 bases from J, the junction kept 14 bases outside the gene matches. In germline, CDR1 is KGHSH, CDR2 LQKENI. The CDR3 is 17 amino acids. Here the CDR3 DNA reads TGTGCCAGCTCAGGGACTAGCGGGGGGATCACGTTCAGGGTGCAGTTCTTC. This gives the protein CASSGTSGGITFRVQFF.

The V and J genes are TRBV27 and TRBJ1-6, with TRBD1 matching 8 bases. The V segment lost 5 bases and the J segment 10 bases; nucleotides outside the gene matches: 13. Germline CDR1 is MNHEY and CDR2 is SMNVEV (reference sequence). The CDR3 covers 16 residues. CDR3 nucleotide sequence: TGTGCCAGCAGTCCGACTTGGACAGGGAAAAGGTCACCCCTCCACTTT. Translation gives CASSPTWTGKRSPLHF.

CDR3 sequence: CASRRVGRREAFF. Written as DNA, the CDR3 is TGTGCCAGCAGGAGGGTAGGACGGCGTGAAGCTTTCTTT. This sequence joins TRBV25-1 and TRBJ1-1; D gene uncertain. The germline CDR1 and CDR2 sequences are MGHDK and SYGVNS. This CDR3 contains 13 residues. The germline V and J ends were trimmed by 6 bases and 7 bases, with 15 bases remaining between them.

The J gene is TRBJ2-5, the V gene TRBV5-4; 8 bases are a match to TRBD2. Germline CDR1 reads SGHNT; CDR2 reads YYREEE (reference sequence). The CDR3 extends over 14 amino acids. Trimming removed 3 bases from V and 4 bases from J; junction bases left unmatched: 5. CDR3 bases: TGTGCCAGCAGCTCCGGGACTAGTCCAGAGACCCAGTACTTC. Translation gives CASSSGTSPETQYF.

The chain combines TRBV9 with TRBJ2-7; weak D call: TRBD2 (5 bases). CDR1 is SGDLS and CDR2 is YYNGEE in the germline V gene. V lost 4 bases and J 3 bases, leaving 17 bases between the germline ends. The CDR3 sequence is 15 residues long. The CDR3, as DNA: TGTGCCAGCAGCCCGAGCCCCGGACTGCACTACGAGCAGTACTTC. This encodes CASSPSPGLHYEQYF.

The gene calls are TRBV13 and TRBJ2-7, with D tentatively TRBD2 (5 bases). The CDR3 covers 15 residues. Trimming shortened V by 3 bases and J by 5 bases, and 17 bases separated the two germline ends. The germline V gene encodes CDR1 PRHDT and CDR2 FYEKMQ (reference sequence). The CDR3 region has the DNA TGTGCCAGCAGCTTGCGCCGGGATCTAGGCGACGAGCAGTACTTC. This encodes CASSLRRDLGDEQYF.

The rearrangement links TRBV7-3 to TRBJ2-7; TRBD2 aligns across 7 bases. This CDR3 comprises 13 residues. The V segment lost 2 bases and the J segment 6 bases; nucleotides outside the gene matches: 4. Germline CDR1 SGHTA, CDR2 FQGTGA. CDR3 loop: CASSLEGRGEQYF. In DNA form, the CDR3 reads TGTGCCAGCAGCTTAGAGGGGAGGGGCGAGCAGTACTTC. The entire variable domain, with the rest obtained from reference TRBV7-3 and TRBJ2-7, is as follows: GAGVSQTPSNKVTEKGKYVELRCDPISGHTALYWYRQSLGQGPEFLIYFQGTGAADDSGLPNDRFFAVRPEGSVSTLKIQRTERGDSAVYLCASSLEGRGEQYFGPGTRLTVT.

This chain connects TRBV19 to TRBJ1-2; D gene ambiguous. The CDR3 covers 13 residues. From germline, CDR1 is LNHDA and CDR2 SQIVND (reference sequence). The ends were cut back, 3 bases at V and 2 bases at J, with 7 bases in the middle. The CDR3 region has the DNA TGTGCCAGTAGTATGGCGGGGAACTATGGCTACACCTTC. Amino acids: CASSMAGNYGYTF.

The chain is built from TRBV4-3 and TRBJ1-2, with D possibly matching TRBD1 (5 bases). The V end lost 7 bases, the J end lost 4 bases, and 22 bases lay between the germline ends. This CDR3 region has 16 residues. In germline, CDR1 is LGHNA, CDR2 YSLEER. The CDR3 loop is CASTSERGGVVYGYTF. The CDR3 DNA reads TGCGCCAGCACCTCGGAAAGGGGTGGGGTTGTCTATGGCTACACCTTC.

Written as DNA, the CDR3 is TGTGCCAGCCACCCCAGGGGCAGGGATGAGCAGTTCTTC. Encoded protein: CASHPRGRDEQFF. The chain recombines TRBV7-3 with TRBJ2-1, with a tentative D call TRBD1 (6 bases). V gave up 8 bases and J gave up 8 bases, with 16 bases separating them. The CDR3 contains 13 residues. Germline assignment: CDR1 SGHTA and CDR2 FQGTGA.

The rearrangement links TRBV9 to TRBJ2-4; 8 positions match TRBD2. The junction had 5 bases not matched to a gene; V was cut back by 4 bases and J by 2 bases. This CDR3 has 15 amino acids. The V gene's germline CDR1 is SGDLS and CDR2 YYNGEE. Here the CDR3 reads CASSHSSGPKNIQYF. In DNA, the CDR3 is TGTGCCAGCAGCCATTCTAGCGGGCCCAAAAACATTCAGTACTTC.

The J gene is TRBJ1-5, the V gene TRBV16; D perhaps matches TRBD1 (5 bases). The CDR3 is 14 amino acids. With 0 bases removed from V and 4 bases from J, the gap between germline ends came to 7 bases. Germline CDR1 reads KGHSY; CDR2 reads FQNENV. The CDR3 DNA sequence: TGTGCCAGCAGCCAATCGGGGGGGAATCAGCCCCAGCATTTT. Residues: CASSQSGGNQPQHF. The whole variable domain, filled in from reference TRBV16 and TRBJ1-5, reads GEEVAQTPKHLVRGEGQKAKLYCAPIKGHSYVFWYQQVLKNEFKFLISFQNENVFDETGMPKERFSAKCLPNSPCSLEIQATKLEDSAVYFCASSQSGGNQPQHFGDGTRLSIL.

The rearrangement links TRBV11-3 to TRBJ2-1, with D unclear. The V end lost 5 bases, the J end lost 0 bases, and 8 bases lay between the germline ends. This CDR3 spans 14 amino acids. Germline V gene lookup returns CDR1 SGHNT and CDR2 YENEEA. DNA of the CDR3: TGTGCCAGCAGCCCTAGGAGCTCCTACAATGAGCAGTTCTTC. Amino acid sequence: CASSPRSSYNEQFF.

In this sample, this clone turned up a few times. V gene TRBV5-6 combines with J gene TRBJ1-2; 10 bases agree with TRBD1. Germline assignment: CDR1 SGHDT and CDR2 YYEEEE. The length of the CDR3 is 13 residues. V dropped 0 bases and J dropped 7; count of bases not matched to a gene: 0. DNA for the CDR3: TGTGCCAGCAGCTTGGGGACAGGGGGTGGCTACACCTTC. Protein: CASSLGTGGGYTF.

Notes on this clone: An end of the junction does not agree with germline; a read error may underlie this. This chain connects TRBV7-7 to TRBJ2-2, with TRBD2 as a possible D gene (6 bases). Germline-derived CDR1 and CDR2 are SSHAT and FNYEAQ (reference sequence). The CDR3 runs 14 residues. CDR3: CASSLNPAGGELFF. The CDR3 coding sequence is TGTGCTAGCAGCTTAAACCCCGCGGGGGGGGAGCTGTTTTTT.